This TCR beta chain was captured in a study of blood T cell repertoires in COVID-19. Study summary: Acute-phase and convalescent COVID-19 samples originated in the United States, Italy and Spain. Nucleic acid was either cDNA or gDNA, and it came from T cells, B-cell-depleted T cells, or PBMCs.

Germline V CDR1 and CDR2: KGHSH, LQKENI. V lost 2 bases to trimming and J lost 8 bases; unmatched junction nucleotides: 9. This CDR3 is 15 amino acids long. This clone was found once. As processed by the authors: From reference gene primer amplification, estimates of nucleated cell counts were derived. Assay: immunoSEQ multiplex PCR; the TCRdb copy retains only in-frame clones and omits some. That table furnishes V, J and clone size, whereas the DNA furnished D and trimming. The sample lists 75,000 to 95,000 clones, 85% seen once, with roughly 3.2% in the top ten. The V call is TRBV18, the J call TRBJ2-1; 7 bases fit TRBD2. Material for sequencing was peripheral blood. This clonotype was sampled from a man over 45 with acute or convalescent COVID-19. In DNA form, the CDR3 reads TGTGCCAGCTCACCATCGCTCGTACTAGCGTATGAGCAGTTCTTC. As protein: CASSPSLVLAYEQFF.